Below, 24 T cell receptor beta chains from the same sample are listed, as sequenced in a study of T cell responses to AZD1222 COVID-19 vaccine. The method was immunoSEQ multiplex PCR; TCRdb's version includes in-frame clones alone and lacks a portion of them. There are 100,000 to 120,000 clones in the sample; roughly four fifths occur only once, and 4.6% lies in the top ten. The specimen was peripheral blood, collected on day 0 of AZD1222 vaccination. Receptors originate from an adult in good health.

CDR3: CASSQYPLGGELQPQHF. CDR3 bases: TGTGCCAGCAGCCAATACCCCCTCGGAGGGGAACTTCAGCCCCAGCATTTT. This sequence joins TRBV3-1 (or the pseudogene TRBV3-2) and TRBJ1-5; D possibly corresponds to TRBD1 (5 bases). The CDR3 sequence is 17 residues long. Germline assignment: CDR1 LGHDT and CDR2 YNNKEL (reference sequence). Trimming left V 2 bases short and J 6 bases short, with 20 bases between.

Turning to this clone: The sample holds other DNA sequences that translate to the same CDR3. The chain couples TRBV18 to TRBJ1-3, with no clear D. Germline loops: CDR1 KGHSH, CDR2 LQKENI. V was trimmed by 2 bases and J by 3 bases, leaving 5 bases between them. The CDR3 consists of 13 residues. DNA for the CDR3: TGTGCCAGCTCACCAAATGGTGGAAACACCATATATTTT. Translating it yields CASSPNGGNTIYF.

About this clone: The sample holds other DNA sequences that translate to the same CDR3. V is TRBV6-5 and J is TRBJ1-2; D remains ambiguous. This CDR3 has 13 amino acids. V lost 0 bases to trimming and J lost 5 bases, with 7 bases between them. Germline V CDR1 and CDR2: MNHEY, SVGAGI. The CDR3 is CASSYSGTYGYTF. Here the CDR3 DNA reads TGTGCCAGCAGTTACTCAGGAACTTATGGCTACACCTTC.

This sequence joins TRBV24-1 and TRBJ2-5; 8 bases fit TRBD1. V shed 4 bases and J 2 bases; nucleotides not matched to a gene: 8. In germline, CDR1 is KGHDR, CDR2 SFDVKD. This CDR3 is built from 16 residues. This chain's CDR3 is CATSDADRGSQETQYF. For the CDR3, the DNA is TGTGCCACCAGTGACGCCGACAGGGGCAGTCAAGAGACCCAGTACTTC.

This clone was seen only once. The V gene is TRBV4-1, the J gene TRBJ1-3; D is unresolved. The CDR3 runs to 15 residues. Germline V CDR1 and CDR2: MGHRA, YSYEKL. Trimming shortened V by 1 base and J by 4 bases, and 11 bases separated the two germline ends. The CDR3 nucleotides are TGCGCCAGCAGCCAAGGTATGGACGGAGGAAACACCATATATTTT. Its translation is CASSQGMDGGNTIYF.

This chain links TRBV19 with TRBJ1-5, with D possibly being TRBD1 (6 bases). V lost 6 bases and J lost 0, with 12 bases in between. This CDR3 comprises 15 residues. CDR1 and CDR2 (germline): LNHDA, SQIVND (reference sequence). CDR3 bases: TGTGCCAGTAGACAGGGAAGTTATAGCAATCAGCCCCAGCATTTT. This translates into CASRQGSYSNQPQHF.

This clone was found a few times. The chain combines TRBV6-5 with TRBJ1-5; no firm D call. Trimming took off 8 bases at V and 2 bases at J, with 16 bases between the two ends. CDR1 is MNHEY, CDR2 SVGAGI, per germline. CDR3 length equals 15 residues. CDR3: CASVGVMEGNQPQHF. The CDR3, as DNA: TGTGCCAGCGTCGGGGTAATGGAGGGCAATCAGCCCCAGCATTTT.

V usage is TRBV5-5 and J usage is TRBJ2-7; 12 bases line up with TRBD1. CDR3 size: 15 residues. Losses at the gene ends were 3 bases for V and 5 bases for J; bases not matched to a gene: 6. Germline CDR1 and CDR2: SGHKS and YYEKEE (reference sequence). The CDR3 is CASSWGQGARNEQYF. The CDR3 DNA reads as TGTGCCAGCAGCTGGGGACAGGGGGCGAGAAACGAGCAGTACTTC.

CDR3 sequence: CASSPTARGSMNTEAFF. The DNA of the CDR3 is TGTGCCAGCTCACCAACGGCCAGGGGATCAATGAACACTGAAGCTTTCTTT. The V call is TRBV18, the J call TRBJ1-1; D may be TRBD1 (6 bases). The germline V gene encodes CDR1 KGHSH and CDR2 LQKENI. This CDR3 is built from 17 residues. Trimming cost V 2 bases and J 0 bases, with 16 bases left between them.

The genes are TRBV6-5 and TRBJ1-1, with 8 bases matching TRBD1. The CDR3 has 13 residues. The V segment lost 5 bases and the J segment 3 bases; nucleotides outside the gene matches: 2. Germline V CDR1 and CDR2: MNHEY, SVGAGI. CDR3 region: CASSTTGDTEAFF. DNA for the CDR3: TGTGCCAGCAGTACGACAGGGGACACTGAAGCTTTCTTT.

This chain joins TRBV11-2 and TRBJ2-7; D perhaps matches TRBD1 (6 bases). Germline CDR1 is SGHAT and CDR2 is FQNNGV. Trimming took 5 bases from V and 3 from J, leaving 20 bases between them. This CDR3 is built from 16 residues. CDR3: CASSPIRGRGHYEQYF. In DNA form, the CDR3 reads TGTGCCAGCAGCCCCATAAGGGGCAGGGGCCACTACGAGCAGTACTTC.

This chain uses TRBV5-1 with TRBJ1-6, with D tentatively TRBD1 (5 bases). CDR1 and CDR2 from the germline V gene are SGHRS and YFSETQ. With 4 bases removed from V and 9 bases from J, the gap between germline ends came to 20 bases. The CDR3 has 16 amino acids. The CDR3 coding sequence is TGCGCCAGCAGCCCTGGGACCTTAGGTCAGGTTTCACCCCTCCACTTT. It encodes CASSPGTLGQVSPLHF.

The V call is TRBV6-2 or TRBV6-3, the J call TRBJ1-2; D is ambiguous. The CDR3 loop spans 14 amino acids. Trimming left V 2 bases short and J 2 bases short, with 9 bases between. Germline CDR1 and CDR2: MNHEY and SVGEGT. The CDR3 region has the DNA TGTGCCAGCAGTTACGACTCCCTAAACTATGGCTACACCTTC. It yields the protein CASSYDSLNYGYTF.

The chain is built from TRBV6-1 and TRBJ2-3, with TRBD2 matching over 10 bases. This CDR3 is built from 16 residues. V trimming: 3 bases; J trimming: 5 bases; junction bases outside the gene matches: 8. Germline loops: CDR1 MNHNS, CDR2 SASEGT. CDR3 region: CASSEWLAGVIDTQYF. The CDR3, as DNA: TGTGCCAGCAGTGAGTGGCTAGCGGGGGTGATAGATACGCAGTATTTT.

This clone has ten or more counts. V and J are TRBV6-5 and TRBJ1-6; a possible D gene is TRBD1 (5 bases). Trimming removed 8 bases at V and 5 bases at J, with 13 bases between. Germline V gene lookup returns CDR1 MNHEY and CDR2 SVGAGI. The CDR3 has 14 amino acids. CDR3 sequence: CASGREVDNSPLHF. The CDR3 DNA reads as TGTGCCAGCGGCAGGGAGGTGGATAATTCACCCCTCCACTTT.

The chain carries TRBV2 and TRBJ2-3, with D tentatively TRBD1 (5 bases). Looked up from germline, CDR1 is SNHLY and CDR2 is FYNNEI. Between the trimmed V and J ends, which lost 7 bases and 0 bases, there was a span of 14 bases. The CDR3 runs to 15 residues. CDR3 in amino acids: CASMGQSVSTDTQYF. In DNA form, the CDR3 reads TGTGCCAGCATGGGGCAAAGCGTTAGCACAGATACGCAGTATTTT.

This chain connects TRBV5-1 to TRBJ2-1; perhaps TRBD1 as D (6 bases). Trimming removed 3 bases from V and 2 bases from J, with 18 bases in between. Germline V gene lookup returns CDR1 SGHRS and CDR2 YFSETQ. The CDR3 extends over 17 amino acids. The CDR3 spells CASSSADSLGAYNEQFF. The CDR3 DNA follows: TGCGCCAGCAGCTCTGCGGACAGTTTGGGTGCCTACAATGAGCAGTTCTTC. Supplemented by reference TRBV5-1 and TRBJ2-1, the full variable domain reads KAGVTQTPRYLIKTRGQQVTLSCSPISGHRSVSWYQQTPGQGLQFLFEYFSETQRNKGNFPGRFSGRQFSNSRSEMNVSTLELGDSALYLCASSSADSLGAYNEQFFGPGTRLTVL.

The chain links TRBV5-8 to TRBJ1-6, with D unresolved. Per the germline V gene, CDR1 is SGHTS and CDR2 is YDEGEE. The CDR3 has 14 residues. Trimming stripped 0 bases from V and 5 bases from J, with 6 bases between. CDR3 loop: CASSLGQNNSPLHF. In nucleotides, the CDR3 is TGTGCCAGCAGCTTGGGACAAAATAATTCACCCCTCCACTTT.

With respect to this clone: Other DNA sequences in this specimen translate into the identical CDR3. This chain joins TRBV5-6 and TRBJ2-3, with unresolved D. V dropped 4 bases and J dropped 2 bases, with 5 bases sitting between them. CDR1 and CDR2 (germline): SGHDT, YYEEEE. CDR3 size: 12 residues. CDR3 coding DNA: TGTGCCAGCAGCCCAGACACAGATACGCAGTATTTT. Translating gives CASSPDTDTQYF.

This clone was recorded once. V usage is TRBV28 and J usage is TRBJ1-6, with D maybe TRBD1 (5 bases). The CDR3 totals 14 residues. CDR1 is MDHEN, CDR2 SYDVKM, per germline. With 9 bases removed from V and 7 bases from J, the gap between germline ends came to 16 bases. The CDR3 here is CASILARGNSPLHF. As DNA, the CDR3 is TGTGCCAGTATACTGGCAAGGGGAAATTCACCCCTCCACTTT.

This chain uses TRBV18 with TRBJ1-1; D ambiguous. The CDR3 is made up of 13 amino acids. The germline V gene has CDR1 KGHSH and CDR2 LQKENI. V was cut by 6 bases and J by 3 bases, with 11 bases left in between. The CDR3 DNA reads TGTGCCAGCTCTCTATTTGACGACACTGAAGCTTTCTTT. Translating gives CASSLFDDTEAFF.

This clone was seen a single time. The chain carries TRBV11-2 and TRBJ1-1; possibly TRBD1 for D (5 bases). CDR1 is SGHAT and CDR2 is FQNNGV in the germline V gene. The CDR3 is 13 amino acids. The germline V and J ends were trimmed by 1 base and 6 bases, with 9 bases remaining between them. Here the CDR3 DNA reads TGTGCCAGCAGCTTAGGGGGCCGACCTGAAGCTTTCTTT. Amino acid sequence: CASSLGGRPEAFF. Full variable domain (outside the CDR3, taken from reference TRBV11-2 and TRBJ1-1): EAGVAQSPRYKIIEKRQSVAFWCNPISGHATLYWYQQILGQGPKLLIQFQNNGVVDDSQLPKDRFSAERLKGVDSTLKIQPAKLEDSAVYLCASSLGGRPEAFFGQGTRLTVV.

The V and J genes are TRBV11-2 and TRBJ2-7; TRBD2 matches at 9 bases. The CDR3 has 15 amino acids. Germline V lookup: CDR1 SGHAT, CDR2 FQNNGV. The J segment lost 4 bases and the V segment lost 5 bases, leaving 9 bases of the junction unmatched. DNA of the CDR3: TGTGCCAGCAGCCATTCTGACGGACTAGCGTACGAGCAGTACTTC. Encoded protein: CASSHSDGLAYEQYF.

The V call is TRBV9, the J call TRBJ2-1; 9 nucleotides match TRBD2. Germline lookup yields CDR1 SGDLS and CDR2 YYNGEE. The CDR3 sequence is 16 residues long. The junction had 3 bases not matched to a gene; V was cut back by 0 bases and J by 2 bases. The CDR3 DNA sequence: TGTGCCAGCAGCGTAGGTGGCGGGGGGGCCTACAATGAGCAGTTCTTC. This encodes CASSVGGGGAYNEQFF.